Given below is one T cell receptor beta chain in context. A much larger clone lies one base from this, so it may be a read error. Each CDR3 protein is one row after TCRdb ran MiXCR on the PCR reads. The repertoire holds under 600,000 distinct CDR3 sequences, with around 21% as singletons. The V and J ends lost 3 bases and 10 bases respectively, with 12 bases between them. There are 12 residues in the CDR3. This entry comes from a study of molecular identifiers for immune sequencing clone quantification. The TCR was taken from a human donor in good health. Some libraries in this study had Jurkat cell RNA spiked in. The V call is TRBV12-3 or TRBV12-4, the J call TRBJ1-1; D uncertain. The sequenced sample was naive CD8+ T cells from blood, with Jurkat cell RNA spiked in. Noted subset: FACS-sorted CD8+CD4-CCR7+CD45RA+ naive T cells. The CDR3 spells CASSLLESGAFF. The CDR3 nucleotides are TGTGCCAGCAGTTTGTTGGAGAGCGGAGCTTTCTTT.